Following are 27 T cell receptor beta chains from one sample sequenced in a study of T-cell reconstitution after alpha-beta-depleted transplantation in children. TCRbeta library preparation incorporated unique molecular identifiers. MiXCR was run by TCRdb on the PCR reads, yielding one entry per CDR3 protein. The sample carries 440,000 or so distinct CDR3 sequences, about a tenth recorded once. Sequenced here: PBMCs from the stem cell graft donor, sampled from the stem cell graft. All receptors come from a human donor who donated a stem cell graft to a child with acute myeloid leukemia.

The CDR3 DNA is TGCAGCGCCATGGGACAGGGGGACGACGAGCAGTACTTC. It encodes CSAMGQGDDEQYF. The V and J genes are TRBV29-1 and TRBJ2-7; 11 bases map to TRBD1. The CDR3 is made up of 13 amino acids. Germline-derived CDR1 and CDR2 are SQVTM and ANQGSEA. With V trimmed by 7 bases and J by 5 bases, 7 bases remained unmatched.

This clonotype was seen a few times. This rearrangement joins TRBV5-1 to TRBJ1-4, with no clear D. Germline CDR1 and CDR2: SGHRS and YFSETQ. The ends were cut back, 0 bases at V and 0 bases at J, with 6 bases in the middle. CDR3 size: 15 residues. CDR3 sequence reads: CASSLVGATNEKLFF. For the CDR3, the DNA is TGCGCCAGCAGCTTGGTGGGAGCAACTAATGAAAAACTGTTTTTT.

The table lists this clonotype with a few counts. The chain employs TRBV6-1 and TRBJ2-3; 13 bases match TRBD2. CDR1 and CDR2 (germline): MNHNS, SASEGT. The CDR3 is made up of 16 amino acids. Trimming at V came to 6 bases and at J to 3 bases, leaving 6 bases not matched to a gene. CDR3 loop: CASRVTSGGTTDTQYF. The CDR3, as DNA: TGTGCCAGCAGGGTGACTAGCGGGGGGACGACAGATACGCAGTATTTT.

This clonotype was seen repeatedly, ten times or more. This rearrangement joins TRBV7-2 to TRBJ2-1; TRBD2 aligns across 10 bases. The CDR3 covers 16 residues. V dropped 3 bases and J dropped 4; count of bases not matched to a gene: 6. CDR1 SGHTA and CDR2 FQGNSA come from the germline V gene. The CDR3 region is CASSFTGTSVYNEQFF. CDR3 coding DNA: TGTGCCAGCAGCTTCACCGGGACTAGCGTATACAATGAGCAGTTCTTC.

This clonotype was picked up a small number of times. The J gene is TRBJ2-4, the V gene TRBV27, with D unclear. This CDR3 region has 15 residues. Germline V gene sequence: CDR1 MNHEY, CDR2 SMNVEV (reference sequence). V lost 4 bases and J 5 bases, leaving 15 bases between the germline ends. The CDR3 region has the DNA TGTGCCAGCAGTTCCATCGGAGAATCTGAAAACATTCAGTACTTC. This translates into CASSSIGESENIQYF.

This clonotype showed up many times. V gene TRBV12-3 or TRBV12-4 combines with J gene TRBJ1-4; D perhaps matches TRBD1 (6 bases). V lost 5 bases and J 3 bases, leaving 10 bases between the germline ends. The CDR3 spans 14 residues. CDR3 in amino acids: CASSLQGPNEKLFF. The CDR3, as DNA: TGTGCCAGCAGTCTACAGGGCCCTAATGAAAAACTGTTTTTT.

This clonotype was counted only a few times. This chain links TRBV6-1 with TRBJ2-7, with D perhaps being TRBD1 or TRBD2 (5 bases each). CDR1 MNHNS and CDR2 SASEGT come from the germline V gene. This CDR3 is 18 amino acids long. With 2 bases removed from V and 0 bases from J, the gap between germline ends came to 20 bases. DNA of the CDR3: TGTGCCAGCAGTGAAAGGGCCCAGGCCGCAGGGAGCTCCTACGAGCAGTACGTC. As protein: CASSERAQAAGSSYEQYV.

This clonotype was detected many times. The chain employs TRBV5-5 and TRBJ2-7; 9 bases are shared with TRBD2. This CDR3 contains 15 residues. After removal of 2 bases from V and 4 bases from J, the junction contained 7 bases not matched to a gene. Germline loops: CDR1 SGHKS, CDR2 YYEKEE (reference sequence). Here the CDR3 DNA reads TGTGCCAGCAGCTTCTTTAGCGGGGGAGAATACGAGCAGTACGTC. Translation: CASSFFSGGEYEQYV.

This clonotype occurred a few times. The V gene is TRBV3-1, the J gene TRBJ1-5; TRBD1 agrees at 9 bases. The V gene end was trimmed by 2 bases and the J gene end by 4 bases; junction bases not matched to a gene: 18. Germline CDR1 and CDR2: LGHDT and YNNKEL (reference sequence). There are 20 residues in the CDR3. For the CDR3, the DNA is TGTGCCAGCAGCCAACCCCGGGACAGGGTTTGGGAGATGACTAATCAGCCCCAGCATTTT. Translated, it gives CASSQPRDRVWEMTNQPQHF.

The chain links TRBV20-1 to TRBJ2-3; possibly TRBD1 or TRBD2 for D (6 bases each). The CDR3 has 15 amino acids. Trimming shortened V by 2 bases and J by 5 bases, and 17 bases separated the two germline ends. The germline gives CDR1 DFQATT, CDR2 SNEGSKA (reference sequence). The CDR3, as DNA: TGCAGTGCTAGACTACCGGGGGCCCGCGGAGATACGCAGTATTTT. This sequence encodes CSARLPGARGDTQYF.

The V gene is TRBV5-1, the J gene TRBJ2-1; 9 bases align to TRBD1. With 2 bases clipped from V and 8 bases from J, the junction kept 5 bases outside the gene matches. Looked up from germline, CDR1 is SGHRS and CDR2 is YFSETQ. The CDR3 is 14 residues long. This chain's CDR3 is CASSFRQGGHEQFF. Here the CDR3 DNA reads TGCGCCAGCAGCTTCCGACAGGGGGGACATGAGCAGTTCTTC.

CDR3 residues: CASSIGLGSSYEQYF. For the CDR3, the DNA is TGTGCCAGCAGTATAGGGCTCGGGAGCTCCTACGAGCAGTACTTC. The chain uses TRBV7-2 and TRBJ2-7; maybe TRBD2 (6 bases). Germline assignment: CDR1 SGHTA and CDR2 FQGNSA. This CDR3 contains 15 residues. With 6 bases removed from V and 0 bases from J, the gap between germline ends came to 15 bases.

This clonotype was observed at least ten times. The chain employs TRBV4-3 and TRBJ2-2; 7 bases are shared with TRBD2. V lost 11 bases to trimming and J lost 6 bases; unmatched junction nucleotides: 18. Germline V gene data show CDR1 as LGHNA and CDR2 as YSLEER. This CDR3 comprises 16 residues. The CDR3 DNA is TGCGCCCCGTCATGCGGGCCGGGACTACCTTCCGGGGAGCTGTTTTTT. Its protein product is CAPSCGPGLPSGELFF.

In its sample, this clonotype was seen many times. V usage is TRBV5-5 and J usage is TRBJ1-4, with 8 nucleotides matching TRBD1. The CDR3 is 17 residues long. Germline CDR1 reads SGHKS; CDR2 reads YYEKEE (reference sequence). V trimming: 4 bases; J trimming: 4 bases; junction bases outside the gene matches: 12. The CDR3 coding sequence is TGTGCCAGCAGCCCAAAGTCGGACAGGGCGATTAATGAAAAACTGTTTTTT. This translates into CASSPKSDRAINEKLFF.

This clonotype was seen only a few times. V usage is TRBV20-1 and J usage is TRBJ2-1; 12 bases are a match to TRBD2. The germline V gene encodes CDR1 DFQATT and CDR2 SNEGSKA (reference sequence). V gave up 6 bases and J gave up 8 bases; unmatched junction bases: 14. This CDR3 contains 16 residues. The CDR3 is CSAGPGLAGGRDEQFF. The CDR3 DNA is TGCAGTGCAGGCCCTGGGCTAGCGGGAGGGCGGGATGAGCAGTTCTTC.

The chain links TRBV6-4 to TRBJ2-2; the D is unclear. The CDR3 has 14 amino acids. The germline V and J ends were trimmed by 7 bases and 2 bases, with 11 bases remaining between them. Germline V gene sequence: CDR1 MRHNA, CDR2 SNTAGT. The CDR3 sequence: CASKNGPNTGELFF. CDR3 nucleotides: TGTGCCAGCAAGAACGGACCAAACACCGGGGAGCTGTTTTTT.

The chain links TRBV5-1 to TRBJ2-2, with 8 positions matching TRBD2. V was clipped by 4 bases and J by 6 bases; unmatched bases: 8. Germline V gives CDR1 SGHRS, CDR2 YFSETQ. The length of the CDR3 is 15 residues. Here the CDR3 DNA reads TGCGCCAGCAGCGAAGTGGGACTAGTCGCCGGGGAGCTGTTTTTT. This translates into CASSEVGLVAGELFF.

The chain couples TRBV20-1 to TRBJ2-1, with a weak D call TRBD2 (6 bases). The CDR3 contains 15 residues. V lost 0 bases and J 5 bases, leaving 14 bases between the germline ends. Germline V lookup: CDR1 DFQATT, CDR2 SNEGSKA (reference sequence). For the CDR3, the DNA is TGCAGTGCTAGAGAGGCGAGGGACTTCCACAATGAGCAGTTCTTC. It encodes CSAREARDFHNEQFF.

This clonotype was recorded a few times. The chain couples TRBV6-5 to TRBJ1-1; 7 bases are a match to TRBD1. In germline, CDR1 is MNHEY, CDR2 SVGAGI. This CDR3 is built from 16 residues. The V and J ends lost 0 bases and 4 bases, in that order; junction bases with no gene match: 8. The CDR3 spells CASSYSFRQGGTEAFF. The CDR3 bases are TGTGCCAGCAGTTACTCGTTCCGACAGGGTGGCACTGAAGCTTTCTTT.

V usage is TRBV5-1 and J usage is TRBJ2-5, with D perhaps TRBD2 (7 bases). V lost 3 bases, J lost 1 base, and 13 bases lay in between. This CDR3 is 15 amino acids long. The germline gives CDR1 SGHRS, CDR2 YFSETQ. CDR3 residues: CASSWGGRAQETQYF. The CDR3, as DNA: TGCGCCAGCAGCTGGGGGGGCAGGGCCCAAGAGACCCAGTACTTC.

This chain connects TRBV4-1 to TRBJ2-1; 11 bases map to TRBD2. The germline V gene has CDR1 MGHRA and CDR2 YSYEKL. The V gene end was trimmed by 5 bases and the J gene end by 11 bases; junction bases not matched to a gene: 5. This CDR3 spans 13 amino acids. The CDR3 coding sequence is TGCGCCAGCAGCTTACTAGCGGGAGAGAAGCAGTTCTTC. Protein sequence: CASSLLAGEKQFF.

The rearrangement links TRBV3-1 to TRBJ2-5; TRBD1 matches 11 bases. Per germline, CDR1 LGHDT and CDR2 YNNKEL (reference sequence). CDR3 size: 17 residues. V gave up 11 bases and J gave up 2 bases; unmatched junction bases: 16. The CDR3 DNA reads TGTGCCTCCTCCCAAGATCCCGGGACAGGGGGACAAGAGACCCAGTACTTC. It encodes CASSQDPGTGGQETQYF.

This clonotype was seen many times. DNA for the CDR3: TGTGCCAGCAGCTCCTCCGGGACAGGGGGATCCTACAATGAGCAGTTCTTC. This gives the protein CASSSSGTGGSYNEQFF. This rearrangement joins TRBV9 to TRBJ2-1; 11 nucleotides align to TRBD1. The CDR3 runs to 17 residues. Germline-derived CDR1 and CDR2 are SGDLS and YYNGEE. Losses at the gene ends were 4 bases for V and 1 base for J; bases not matched to a gene: 7.

There are many counts of this clonotype. This chain links TRBV7-8 with TRBJ2-7; D ambiguous. With 8 bases removed from V and 1 base from J, the gap between germline ends came to 12 bases. Germline-derived CDR1 and CDR2 are SGHVS and FQNEAQ. The CDR3 sequence is 13 residues long. DNA of the CDR3: TGTGCCAGCGGAGTCAGCGCTTCCTACGAGCAGTACTTC. This sequence encodes CASGVSASYEQYF.

This clonotype was counted a few times. The chain recombines TRBV7-6 with TRBJ1-6; D possibly corresponds to TRBD1 (6 bases). Trimming stripped 1 base from V and 10 bases from J, with 14 bases between. Germline assignment: CDR1 SGHVS and CDR2 FNYEAQ. There are 15 residues in the CDR3. For the CDR3, the DNA is TGTGCCAGCAGCTTAGGGGAACAGGGTCGGTCACCCCTCCACTTT. This translates into CASSLGEQGRSPLHF.

CDR3 loop: CASSNRDPGGDTQYF. The CDR3 DNA sequence: TGTGCCAGCAGTAACCGGGACCCCGGCGGAGATACGCAGTATTTT. The J gene is TRBJ2-3, the V gene TRBV6-5; the D call may be TRBD1 or TRBD2 (5 bases each). This CDR3 has 15 residues. The germline V gene encodes CDR1 MNHEY and CDR2 SVGAGI. Trimming removed 5 bases from V and 5 bases from J, with 17 bases in between.

This clonotype was found a few times. The CDR3 spells CASSQVQNTEAFF. For the CDR3, the DNA is TGCGCCAGCAGCCAAGTACAGAACACTGAAGCTTTCTTT. The chain uses TRBV4-1 and TRBJ1-1, with D unresolved. Trimming stripped 1 base from V and 1 base from J, with 4 bases between. The CDR3 totals 13 residues. Germline CDR1 is MGHRA and CDR2 is YSYEKL.